The clone carrying this T cell receptor beta chain was seen ten or more times. Its target is not known. This record comes from a study of human T cells and chemical hapten exposure. Study at large: Small differences in pooled library volume mainly drove the variation in TCR yields per sample.

Findings and caveats of the study: TCRs above 1 in 1000 frequency stayed constant with DPC sensitization.

From germline, CDR1 is SGHRS and CDR2 YFSETQ. The V and J ends lost 0 bases and 2 bases respectively, with 7 bases between them. The CDR3 consists of 14 residues. Indicated time point: healthy volunteer bleed at 6 weeks. Unfractionated whole blood served as the source for total RNA extraction. TCRdb re-analysed the RACE reads in MiXCR, keeping a single row per CDR3 protein. The table lists more than 35,000 distinct CDR3 sequences, 3% to 4% of them singletons, with roughly 5.9% in the top ten. What was sequenced was whole blood. The chain couples TRBV5-1 to TRBJ2-3, with D unclear. The sequence was obtained from a human donor in good health. Some clones in this sample may be carry-over from other donors' samples. CDR3 DNA sequence: TGCGCCAGCAGCTTGGATGGTGACACAGATACGCAGTATTTT. Translating gives CASSLDGDTDTQYF. The variable domain in full, with the rest retrieved from reference TRBV5-1 and TRBJ2-3, is KAGVTQTPRYLIKTRGQQVTLSCSPISGHRSVSWYQQTPGQGLQFLFEYFSETQRNKGNFPGRFSGRQFSNSRSEMNVSTLELGDSALYLCASSLDGDTDTQYFGPGTRLTVL.